The rows below give T cell receptor beta chains drawn from one sample of a study of OX40 agonist ivuxolimab in advanced cancers. The assay was immunoSEQ multiplex PCR, and TCRdb's table has in-frame clones only and misses some. The sample yields fewer than 90,000 clones, roughly nine tenths seen once. This material consisted of CD4+ or CD8+ T cells sorted from blood, taken in a trial of the OX40 agonist ivuxolimab. Receptors originate from an adult with an advanced solid tumor such as melanoma, head and neck, liver or kidney cancer. Both conserved end residues are part of each CDR3. A D gene is named only where the DNA matches it firmly. Only part of the rows carry a size: once, few, many, or a class if the clone is expanded.

.,TRBD1,TRBJ1-1,TRBV19,TGTGCCAGTAGTCTCCGAGGGACAGGCAACACTGAAGCTTTCTTT,CASSLRGTGNTEAFF
once,.,TRBJ1-4,TRBV15,TGTGCCACCAGCAGAGACCCCCGACCAAATGAAAAACTGTTTTTT,CATSRDPRPNEKLFF
.,.,TRBJ1-1,TRBV5-1,TGCGCCAGCAGCTTGGCCAAAATAGGAGGCGGGAACACTGAAGCTTTCTTT,CASSLAKIGGGNTEAFF
.,.,TRBJ1-5,TRBV30,TGTGCCTGGAGTGTAGGCAGTATAGCCGGTCAGCCCCAGCATTTT,CAWSVGSIAGQPQHF
.,TRBD2,TRBJ2-3,TRBV7-2,TGTGCCAGCAGCTCGCGGGGGGCCAGGCAACCAGATACGCAGTATTTT,CASSSRGARQPDTQYF
.,TRBD1,TRBJ1-2,TRBV5-1,TGCGCCAGCAGCCCAGGCCCGGGACAGGGGTATGGCTACACCTTC,CASSPGPGQGYGYTF
.,.,TRBJ2-3,TRBV5-4,TGTGCCAGCAGCTTGATGCGTGACAGCACCACAGATACGCAGTATTTT,CASSLMRDSTTDTQYF
once,.,TRBJ1-2,TRBV7-9,TGTGCCAGCAGCTTTATGGGCCAGACTAACTATGGCTACACCTTC,CASSFMGQTNYGYTF
.,.,TRBJ1-2,TRBV10-3,TGTGCCATCACCAACCCGGGACAAAACTATGGCTACACCTTC,CAITNPGQNYGYTF
.,.,TRBJ1-2,TRBV7-9,TGTGCCAGCAGCCGGACCCAGGGTGAAGGCTATGGCTACACCTTC,CASSRTQGEGYGYTF
.,.,TRBJ1-1,TRBV27,TGTGCCAGCAGTTTAAAGGGATTCACTGAAGCTTTCTTT,CASSLKGFTEAFF
.,.,TRBJ1-1,TRBV6-1,TGTGCCAGCAGTGTTGGGAGCTACACTGAAGCTTTCTTT,CASSVGSYTEAFF
.,.,TRBJ1-3,TRBV6-5,TGTGCCAGCAGTTACGATGACAGCATTGGAAACACCATATATTTT,CASSYDDSIGNTIYF
.,.,TRBJ1-3,TRBV12-5,TGTGCTAGTGGTTTTTCCGGGACAAACACCATATATTTT,CASGFSGTNTIYF
.,.,TRBJ1-2,TRBV5-1,TGCGCCAGCAGCTTTCAACAGGAAAACTATGGCTACACCTTC,CASSFQQENYGYTF
.,.,TRBJ1-1,TRBV7-9,TGTGCCAGCAGCCCCGGGGGGGTGAACACTGAAGCTTTCTTT,CASSPGGVNTEAFF